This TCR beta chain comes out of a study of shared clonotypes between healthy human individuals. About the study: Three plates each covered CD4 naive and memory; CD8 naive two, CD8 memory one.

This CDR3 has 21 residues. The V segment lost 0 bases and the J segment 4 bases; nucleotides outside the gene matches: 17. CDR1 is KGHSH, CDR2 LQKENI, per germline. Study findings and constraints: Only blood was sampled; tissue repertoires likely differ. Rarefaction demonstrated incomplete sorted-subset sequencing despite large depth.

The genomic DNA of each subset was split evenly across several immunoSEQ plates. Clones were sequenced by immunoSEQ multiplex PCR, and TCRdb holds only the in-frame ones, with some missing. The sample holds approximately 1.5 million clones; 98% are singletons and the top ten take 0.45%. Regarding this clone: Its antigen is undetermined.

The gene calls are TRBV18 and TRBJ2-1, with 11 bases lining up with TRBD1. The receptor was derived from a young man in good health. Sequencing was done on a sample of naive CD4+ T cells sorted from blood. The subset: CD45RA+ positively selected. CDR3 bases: TGTGCCAGCTCACCACCCACAACCGGGACAGGGGGGACCAGACTGTACAATGAGCAGTTCTTC. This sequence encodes CASSPPTTGTGGTRLYNEQFF. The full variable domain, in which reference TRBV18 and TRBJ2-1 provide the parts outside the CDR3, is NAGVMQNPRHLVRRRGQEARLRCSPMKGHSHVYWYRQLPEEGLKFMVYLQKENIIDESGMPKERFSAEFPKEGPSILRIQQVVRGDSAAYFCASSPPTTGTGGTRLYNEQFFGPGTRLTVL.